This T cell receptor beta chain originates from a study of spatial heterogeneity in lung cancer. At the level of the study: A unique TCR and UMI combination showed up more than ten times in raw reads, on average.

This clonotype came up many times. Its antigen is unidentified. Study observations and caveats: Blood carried ubiquitous expanded tumor TCRs more at resection than follow-up.

TCRdb passed the 5' RACE reads through MiXCR, listing each CDR3 protein once. The table shows some 52,000 distinct CDR3 sequences, with approximately 7% occurring only once. Trimming cost V 5 bases and J 6 bases, with 9 bases left between them. Germline lookup yields CDR1 SGHRS and CDR2 YFSETQ. The CDR3 spans 11 residues. Time point given: sample taken at primary tumor resection. Whole RNA was taken from tumor, nontumor lung or frozen PBMC; it was then sequenced unsorted. Samples came from 65 to 75 TRACERx patients with untreated early-stage lung cancer. The sample consisted of PBMCs, taken at surgery. This TCR derives from a female donor with early-stage non-small cell lung cancer. The chain has TRBV5-1 and TRBJ2-7, with D possibly being TRBD2 (6 bases). The CDR3 reads CASREGTEQYF. The CDR3 DNA is TGCGCCAGCAGGGAGGGGACCGAGCAGTACTTC.